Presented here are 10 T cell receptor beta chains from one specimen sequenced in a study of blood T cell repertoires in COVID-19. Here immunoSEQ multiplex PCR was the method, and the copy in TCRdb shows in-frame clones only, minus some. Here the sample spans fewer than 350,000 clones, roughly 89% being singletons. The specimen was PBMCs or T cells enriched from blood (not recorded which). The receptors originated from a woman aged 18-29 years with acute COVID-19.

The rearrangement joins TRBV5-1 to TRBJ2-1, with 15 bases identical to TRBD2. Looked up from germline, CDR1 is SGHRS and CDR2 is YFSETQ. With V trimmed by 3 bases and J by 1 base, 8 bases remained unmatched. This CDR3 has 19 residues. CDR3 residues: CASSSGLAGGSFSYNEQFF. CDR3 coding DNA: TGCGCCAGCAGCTCGGGACTAGCGGGAGGCTCCTTTTCCTACAATGAGCAGTTCTTC.

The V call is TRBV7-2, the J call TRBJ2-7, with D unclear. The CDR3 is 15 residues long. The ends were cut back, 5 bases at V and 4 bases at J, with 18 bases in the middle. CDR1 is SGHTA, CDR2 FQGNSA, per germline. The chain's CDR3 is CASSVPVAPQYEQYF. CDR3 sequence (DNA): TGTGCCAGCAGCGTCCCTGTGGCACCTCAATACGAGCAGTACTTC. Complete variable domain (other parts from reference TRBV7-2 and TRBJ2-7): GAGVSQSPSNKVTEKGKDVELRCDPISGHTALYWYRQSLGQGLEFLIYFQGNSAPDKSGLPSDRFSAERTGGSVSTLTIQRTQQEDSAVYLCASSVPVAPQYEQYFGPGTRLTVT.

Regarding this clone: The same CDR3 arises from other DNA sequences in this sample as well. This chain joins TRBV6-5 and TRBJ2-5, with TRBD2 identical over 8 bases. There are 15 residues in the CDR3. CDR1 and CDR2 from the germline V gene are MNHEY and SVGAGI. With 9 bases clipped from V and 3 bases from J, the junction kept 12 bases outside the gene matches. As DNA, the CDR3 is TGTGCCAGTGCCCGCGTCACGCGGGGGGAAGAGACCCAGTACTTC. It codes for CASARVTRGEETQYF.

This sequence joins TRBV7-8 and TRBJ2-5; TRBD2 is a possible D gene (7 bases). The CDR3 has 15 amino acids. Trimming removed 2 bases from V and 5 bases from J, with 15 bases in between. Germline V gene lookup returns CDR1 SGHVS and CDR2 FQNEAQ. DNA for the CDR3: TGTGCCAGCAGCTTACTTCGGGGGGCGGGGGAGACCCAGTACTTC. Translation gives CASSLLRGAGETQYF.

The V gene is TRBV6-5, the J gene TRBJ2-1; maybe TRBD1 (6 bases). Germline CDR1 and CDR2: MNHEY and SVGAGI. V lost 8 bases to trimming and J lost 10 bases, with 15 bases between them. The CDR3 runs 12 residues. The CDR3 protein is CASRVYREEQFF. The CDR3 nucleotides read TGTGCCAGCCGGGTTTACAGGGAGGAGCAGTTCTTC.

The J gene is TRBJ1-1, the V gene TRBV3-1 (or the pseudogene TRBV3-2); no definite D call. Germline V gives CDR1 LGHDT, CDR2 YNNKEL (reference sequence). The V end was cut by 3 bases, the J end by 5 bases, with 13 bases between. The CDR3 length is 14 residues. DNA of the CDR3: TGTGCCAGCAGCCAGTCTCAGGCTGGGACTGAAGCTTTCTTT. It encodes CASSQSQAGTEAFF.

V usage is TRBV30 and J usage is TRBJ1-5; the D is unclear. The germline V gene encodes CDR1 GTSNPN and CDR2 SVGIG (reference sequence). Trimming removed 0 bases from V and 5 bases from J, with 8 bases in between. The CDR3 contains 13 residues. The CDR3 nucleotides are TGTGCCTGGAGTGTACAGAATGATCAGCCCCAGCATTTT. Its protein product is CAWSVQNDQPQHF.

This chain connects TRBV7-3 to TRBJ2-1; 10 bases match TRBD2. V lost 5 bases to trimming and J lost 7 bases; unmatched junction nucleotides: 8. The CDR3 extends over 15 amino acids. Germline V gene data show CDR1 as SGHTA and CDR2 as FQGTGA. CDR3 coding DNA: TGTGCCAGCAGCCCCGAAGGGACTAGCGCTAATGAGCAGTTCTTC. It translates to CASSPEGTSANEQFF.

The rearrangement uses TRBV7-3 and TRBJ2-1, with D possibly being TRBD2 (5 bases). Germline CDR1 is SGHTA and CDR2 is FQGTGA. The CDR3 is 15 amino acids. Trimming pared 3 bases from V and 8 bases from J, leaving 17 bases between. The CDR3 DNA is TGTGCCAGCAGCTTGGTGGCGGGCAGTATAGATGAGCAGTTCTTC. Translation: CASSLVAGSIDEQFF.

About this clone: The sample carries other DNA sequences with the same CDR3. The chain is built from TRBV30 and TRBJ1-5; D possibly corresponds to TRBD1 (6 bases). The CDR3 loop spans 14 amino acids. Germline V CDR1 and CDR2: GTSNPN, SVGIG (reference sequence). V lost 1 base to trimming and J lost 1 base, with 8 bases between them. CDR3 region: CAWSGGQSNQPQHF. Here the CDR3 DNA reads TGTGCCTGGAGTGGAGGACAGAGCAATCAGCCCCAGCATTTT.